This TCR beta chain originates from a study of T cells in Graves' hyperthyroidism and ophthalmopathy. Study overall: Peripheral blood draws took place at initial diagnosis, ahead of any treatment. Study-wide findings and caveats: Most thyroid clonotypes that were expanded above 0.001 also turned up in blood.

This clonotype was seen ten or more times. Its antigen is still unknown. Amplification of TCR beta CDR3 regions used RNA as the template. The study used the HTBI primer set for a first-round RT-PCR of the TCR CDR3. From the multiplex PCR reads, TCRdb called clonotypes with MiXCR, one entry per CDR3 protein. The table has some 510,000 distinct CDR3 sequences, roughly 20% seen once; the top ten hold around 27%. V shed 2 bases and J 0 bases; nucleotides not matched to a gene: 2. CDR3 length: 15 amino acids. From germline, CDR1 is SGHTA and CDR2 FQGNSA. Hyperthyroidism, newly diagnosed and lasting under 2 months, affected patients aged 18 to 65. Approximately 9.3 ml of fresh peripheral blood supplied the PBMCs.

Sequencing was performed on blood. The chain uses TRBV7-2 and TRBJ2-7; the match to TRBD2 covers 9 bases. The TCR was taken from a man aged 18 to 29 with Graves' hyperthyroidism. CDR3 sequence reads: CASSLIAGASYEQYF. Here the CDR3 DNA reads TGTGCCAGCAGCTTAATAGCGGGGGCCTCCTACGAGCAGTACTTC.